A single sample is the source of the 22 T cell receptor beta chains below, sequenced in a study of monozygotic twins with inflammatory bowel disease. TCRdb re-called the 5' RACE reads, yielding one record per CDR3 amino acid sequence without DNA. Its table records approximately 400,000 distinct CDR3 sequences. Sequencing input: blood. The receptors come from a human donor with ulcerative colitis or Crohn's disease, or a healthy co-twin of an affected twin (not recorded which).

V gene TRBV29-1 combines with J gene TRBJ2-5; as DNA is missing, the TRBD1 call by TCRdb cannot be tested. Germline loops: CDR1 SQVTM, CDR2 ANQGSEA. This CDR3 has 14 residues. The CDR3 region is CSGLNWTGGETQYF.

The CDR3 spells CASSRGSNEKLFF. V usage is TRBV6-6 and J usage is TRBJ1-4. The germline CDR1 and CDR2 sequences are MNHNY and SVGAGI (reference sequence). This CDR3 comprises 13 residues.

J is TRBJ1-2 and V is TRBV6-6; as DNA is missing, the TRBD1 call by TCRdb cannot be tested. The CDR3 consists of 11 residues. Germline CDR1 and CDR2: MNHNY and SVGAGI (reference sequence). CDR3 residues: CASLTGEGYTF.

The chain uses TRBV29-1 and TRBJ2-2. Germline V CDR1 and CDR2: SQVTM, ANQGSEA. This CDR3 region has 12 residues. The CDR3 spells CSVYRNTGELFF.

The genes are TRBV19 and TRBJ2-7; with no DNA, the TCRdb D assignment of TRBD1 cannot be verified. In germline, CDR1 is LNHDA, CDR2 SQIVND (reference sequence). The CDR3 contains 16 residues. The CDR3 region is CASSIVPGQGAHEQYF.

The chain is built from TRBV29-1 and TRBJ2-5; checking the TCRdb D call of TRBD2 is not possible without DNA. The germline V gene encodes CDR1 SQVTM and CDR2 ANQGSEA. The CDR3 sequence is 16 residues long. The CDR3 loop reads CSAGRLAGDVKETQYF.

The V and J genes are TRBV20-1 and TRBJ1-1; there is no DNA to check the TCRdb D call of TRBD1. Germline-derived CDR1 and CDR2 are DFQATT and SNEGSKA (reference sequence). The CDR3 contains 12 residues. CDR3 amino acids: CSARGTGAEAFF.

The chain links TRBV12-3 or TRBV12-4 to TRBJ1-5; TCRdb names TRBD1, which stays unverified in the absence of DNA. The CDR3 contains 13 residues. CDR3 sequence: CASRFRDDQPQHF.

The chain has TRBV4-2 and TRBJ2-1; the D call from TCRdb, TRBD2, cannot be confirmed without DNA. The CDR3 consists of 22 residues. Per germline, CDR1 LGHNA and CDR2 YNFKEQ. The CDR3 protein is CASSLPIVVGKRPVSSYNEQFF.

This rearrangement joins TRBV10-3 to TRBJ2-2. Germline-derived CDR1 and CDR2 are ENHRY and SYGVKD. The CDR3 has 11 residues. The CDR3 spells CAIRGTGELFF.

The V gene is TRBV7-9, the J gene TRBJ2-5; TCRdb designates TRBD2, a call that cannot be tested without DNA. Germline lookup yields CDR1 SEHNR and CDR2 FQNEAQ (reference sequence). This CDR3 spans 16 amino acids. CDR3 protein: CASSTNGAGEVETQYF. The full variable domain, in which reference TRBV7-9 and TRBJ2-5 provide the parts outside the CDR3, is DTGVSQNPRHKITKRGQNVTFRCDPISEHNRLYWYRQTLGQGPEFLTYFQNEAQLEKSRLLSDRFSAERPKGSFSTLEIQRTEQGDSAMYLCASSTNGAGEVETQYFGPGTRLLVL.

The chain recombines TRBV7-9 with TRBJ1-5; TCRdb's D call, TRBD1, is unchecked because there is no DNA. Germline lookup yields CDR1 SEHNR and CDR2 FQNEAQ (reference sequence). The CDR3 is made up of 12 amino acids. This chain's CDR3 is CASSGHNQPQHF.

V and J are TRBV5-1 and TRBJ2-1; TCRdb's assignment of TRBD1 cannot be checked, as there is no DNA. The CDR3 is 15 amino acids. In germline, CDR1 is SGHRS, CDR2 YFSETQ. Here the CDR3 reads CASSQGGTPYNEQFF.

The chain is built from TRBV27 and TRBJ2-2; TCRdb's D call, TRBD2, is unchecked because there is no DNA. The CDR3 length is 15 residues. Germline CDR1 and CDR2: MNHEY and SMNVEV (reference sequence). This chain's CDR3 is CASSSNSQGTGELFF.

The chain links TRBV7-2 to TRBJ2-2. The CDR3 consists of 13 residues. Germline V gene data show CDR1 as SGHTA and CDR2 as FQGNSA. The CDR3 sequence is CASSTTIAGELFF.

This chain connects TRBV7-3 to TRBJ2-2; without DNA, the TCRdb call of TRBD1 cannot be checked. From germline, CDR1 is SGHTA and CDR2 FQGTGA. The CDR3 length is 16 residues. CDR3 sequence reads: CASSPLGGAYTGELFF.

The chain recombines TRBV7-6 with TRBJ1-1; lacking DNA, the TRBD1 call made by TCRdb goes unchecked. This CDR3 is 15 amino acids long. Germline CDR1 reads SGHVS; CDR2 reads FNYEAQ. CDR3 residues: CASSSNRGGTTEAFF.

The V gene is TRBV10-3, the J gene TRBJ2-5; the D call from TCRdb, TRBD1, cannot be confirmed without DNA. CDR3 size: 16 residues. Germline lookup yields CDR1 ENHRY and CDR2 SYGVKD. The CDR3 sequence is CAISEPGQGAQETQYF.

The rearrangement joins TRBV20-1 to TRBJ1-2; TCRdb picks TRBD1, but there is no DNA to check that call. Germline values: CDR1 DFQATT, CDR2 SNEGSKA (reference sequence). The CDR3 extends over 14 amino acids. CDR3 residues: CSARDGGGIYGYTF.

The chain has TRBV27 and TRBJ2-1; TCRdb outputs TRBD2, but without DNA this stays unchecked. There are 15 residues in the CDR3. Looked up from germline, CDR1 is MNHEY and CDR2 is SMNVEV (reference sequence). The chain's CDR3 is CASSLWQRVVDEQFF.

This chain uses TRBV30 with TRBJ2-2; TCRdb's assignment of TRBD1 cannot be checked, as there is no DNA. CDR1 is GTSNPN and CDR2 is SVGIG in the germline V gene (reference sequence). The CDR3 spans 16 residues. Here the CDR3 reads CAWSVLVGGPAGELFF.

The rearrangement joins TRBV9 to TRBJ2-2; TCRdb returns TRBD1, unconfirmable since there is no DNA. Germline lookup yields CDR1 SGDLS and CDR2 YYNGEE. The CDR3 runs to 15 residues. CDR3 in amino acids: CASSVLGQHTGELFF.